This entry is about one T cell receptor beta chain. The antigen is undetermined. Germline V lookup: CDR1 SQVTM, CDR2 ANQGSEA. The CDR3 runs 14 residues. The junction had 3 bases not matched to a gene; V was cut back by 4 bases and J by 1 base. The record originates from a study of cytomegalovirus exposure and HLA in healthy donors. Study findings and constraints: Some V segments could not be told apart, so they were left out, TRBV6-2 and TRBV6-3 among them. Another analysis was done later, and it associated 15,000 or so TCR beta sequences with HLA alleles at 0.05 false discovery rate. Most likely, a cluster of highly shared sequence variants arose as a sequencing artifact. Reportedly, HLA-A and HLA-B alleles of most subjects were accurately predicted from TCR beta.

The PCR had 60 Vbeta and 13 Jbeta primers. Data came from immunoSEQ multiplex PCR; TCRdb stores just in-frame clones and leaves some out. Here the sample spans 170,000 or so clones, around four fifths being singletons. This receptor was taken from a woman in her 50s in good health and CMV-seropositive. The rearrangement joins TRBV29-1 to TRBJ2-1, with 8 positions matching TRBD2. The sample taken for sequencing was PBMCs. CDR3: CSVATSVSYNEQFF. CDR3 bases: TGCAGCGTTGCGACTAGCGTATCCTACAATGAGCAGTTCTTC.